Listed below are T cell receptor beta chains from one sample, sequenced in a study of control samples from healthy donors and cancer patients. Clones were read by immunoSEQ multiplex PCR, and TCRdb kept only the in-frame ones, dropping some. The repertoire consists of 200,000 to 250,000 clones, with roughly 94% occurring once and the leading ten covering 1.5%. Sequencing was carried out using blood. The receptor source for this set is a man between 45 and 60 years old in good health. Both conserved end residues are part of each CDR3. Fields, in order: V gene, D gene, CDR3 protein. A D gene is named only where the DNA matches it firmly.

TRBV7-8	-	CASSLAVLFANYGYTF
TRBV6-2/TRBV6-3	-	CASSPDSTDTQYF
TRBV7-9	-	CASSLNWGDSNQPQHF
TRBV7-9	-	CASSLGRMQPQHF
TRBV21-1	-	CASSPGRENTEAFF
TRBV30	-	CAWSVRDEVYF
TRBV5-1	TRBD2	CASSPGGRRTDTQYF
TRBV7-9	-	CASSEGGNQPQHF
TRBV10-2	-	CASSSRQVDYEQYF
TRBV19	TRBD1	CASSIHRGRVGYTF
TRBV5-6	-	CASSPRFGLNTGELFF
TRBV3-1/TRBV3-2	-	CASSQAREQFF
TRBV2	-	CASRSTGELFF
TRBV28	-	CASSPRSVNNNEQFF
TRBV28	TRBD1	CASSLSLPGQGGAYTF
TRBV4-1	-	CASSQALVEFEKLFF
TRBV19	TRBD1	CASRREGQGRQETQYF
TRBV5-1	-	CASKETTNTGELFF
TRBV5-1	-	CASSPGPSNQPQHF
TRBV7-8	-	CASSLMMGTYEQYF
TRBV9	-	CASRETVHSNQPQHF
TRBV7-9	-	CASSALGEKLFF
TRBV12-3/TRBV12-4	-	CASSFREATQYF
TRBV19	-	CASNPIGGHQPQHF
TRBV15	-	CATSRDLGAFYGYTF
TRBV7-6	-	CASSSVVGNYGYTF
TRBV5-6	TRBD2	CASSLELAGQTYEQYF
TRBV12-3/TRBV12-4	-	CASSPGTASTLHF
TRBV6-1	-	CASSERGSRAEAFF
TRBV6-5	-	CASIPRVVTEAFF
TRBV5-1	-	CASSTDSYNEQFF
TRBV28	-	CASSSLSPGSYDQYF
TRBV7-9	-	CASSSPRQGNTEAFF
TRBV5-1	TRBD2	CASSLGIVAGVVDTQYF
TRBV6-5	-	CASNTGGGGNEKLFF
TRBV16	-	CASSQLYGPNLWANYGYTF
TRBV9	TRBD1	CASSGQGTEAQYF
TRBV14	-	CASSQGNVGGAFF
TRBV11-2	-	CASSHDNEKLFF
TRBV18	-	CASSINWVVGTEAFF
TRBV5-1	-	CASSLDPQGTQYF
TRBV5-8	-	CASSLNRESARGYTF
TRBV11-2	-	CASSFEVPSGANVLTF
TRBV2	TRBD2	CASSPGTKKDTQYF
TRBV28	-	CASSLPVTRQVEAFF
TRBV10-3	-	CAISESREQPQHF
TRBV19	-	CASSLHRAGTEAFF
TRBV6-6	-	CASSGISDQPQHF
TRBV24-1	-	CATSDLRGSDTGTQYF
TRBV5-1	TRBD1	CASSFTQGASGNTIYF
TRBV15	-	CATSREEARRLDEQFF
TRBV7-3	TRBD1	CASSPTGQTYGYTF
TRBV9	-	CASSEGGGSYYGYTF
TRBV15	TRBD1	CATSNRGGYQPQHF